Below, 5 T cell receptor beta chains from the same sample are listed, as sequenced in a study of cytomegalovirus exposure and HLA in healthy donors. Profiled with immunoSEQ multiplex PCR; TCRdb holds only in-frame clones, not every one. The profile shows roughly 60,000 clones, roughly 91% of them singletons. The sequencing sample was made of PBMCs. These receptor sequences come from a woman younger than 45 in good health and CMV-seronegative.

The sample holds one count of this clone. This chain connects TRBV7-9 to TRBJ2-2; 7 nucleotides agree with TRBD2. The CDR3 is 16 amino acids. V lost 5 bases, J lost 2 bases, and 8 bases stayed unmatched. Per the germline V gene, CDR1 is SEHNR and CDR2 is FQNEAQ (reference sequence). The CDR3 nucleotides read TGTGCCAGCAGCCCTCTGGGGGGGTATAACACCGGGGAGCTGTTTTTT. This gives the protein CASSPLGGYNTGELFF.

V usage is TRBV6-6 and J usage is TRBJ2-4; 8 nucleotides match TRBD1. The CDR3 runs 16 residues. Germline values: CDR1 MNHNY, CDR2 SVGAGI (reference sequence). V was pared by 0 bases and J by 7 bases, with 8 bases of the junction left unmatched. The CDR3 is CASSYSRDRSNNIQYF. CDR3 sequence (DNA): TGTGCCAGCAGTTACTCCCGGGACAGGTCTAACAACATTCAGTACTTC.

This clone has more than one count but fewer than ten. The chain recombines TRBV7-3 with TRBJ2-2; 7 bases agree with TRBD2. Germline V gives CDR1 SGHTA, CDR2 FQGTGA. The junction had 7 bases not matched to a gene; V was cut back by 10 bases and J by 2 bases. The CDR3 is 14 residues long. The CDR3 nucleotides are TGTGCCACAAAGACTAGCCCAAACACCGGGGAGCTGTTTTTT. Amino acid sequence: CATKTSPNTGELFF. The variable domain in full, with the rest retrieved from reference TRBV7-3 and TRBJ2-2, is GAGVSQTPSNKVTEKGKYVELRCDPISGHTALYWYRQSLGQGPEFLIYFQGTGAADDSGLPNDRFFAVRPEGSVSTLKIQRTERGDSAVYLCATKTSPNTGELFFGEGSRLTVL.

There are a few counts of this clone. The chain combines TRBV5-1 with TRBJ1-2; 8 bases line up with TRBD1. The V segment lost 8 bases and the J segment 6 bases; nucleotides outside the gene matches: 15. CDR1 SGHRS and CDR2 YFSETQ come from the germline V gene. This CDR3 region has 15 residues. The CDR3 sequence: CASRDADRASNGYTF. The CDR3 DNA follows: TGCGCCAGTCGTGACGCGGACAGGGCCTCAAATGGCTACACCTTC.

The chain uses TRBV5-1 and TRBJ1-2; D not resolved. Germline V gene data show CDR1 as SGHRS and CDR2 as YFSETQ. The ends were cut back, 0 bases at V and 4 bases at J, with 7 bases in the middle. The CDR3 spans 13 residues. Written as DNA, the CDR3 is TGCGCCAGCAGCTTGGACAGCTCCTATGGCTACACCTTC. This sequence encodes CASSLDSSYGYTF.